This record covers a single T cell receptor beta chain. The data are from a study of blood T cell repertoires in COVID-19. Assay: immunoSEQ multiplex PCR; the TCRdb copy retains only in-frame clones and omits some. This table holds 300,000 to 450,000 clones, roughly 90% found once. CDR1 and CDR2 from the germline V gene are MNHEY and SVGAGI. CDR3 length: 14 amino acids. With 5 bases clipped from V and 7 bases from J, the junction kept 11 bases outside the gene matches. This sequence joins TRBV6-5 and TRBJ2-7; 7 bases agree with TRBD2. The sample consisted of PBMCs or T cells enriched from blood (not recorded which). This TCR was sampled from a woman aged 30 to 39 who had been exposed to COVID-19. CDR3 sequence: CASSTRREGREQYF. The DNA of the CDR3 is TGTGCCAGCAGTACCCGGAGGGAGGGCCGGGAGCAGTACTTC.